Below, one T cell receptor (beta chain) is given with its context. This clonotype was detected ten times or more. Its cognate antigen has yet to be identified. Per-nucleotide qualities are absent, and no much larger clonotype sits a single base away. Inclusive of the bounding cysteine and phenylalanine, the CDR3 is 15 residues long. CDR3 DNA only is kept here, 45 bases in frame from base 1. The junction carries 10 bases between V and J, which are trimmed by 3 bases and 0 bases respectively. CDR1 and CDR2, per the germline V gene (reference sequence), are SEHNR and FQNEAQ. This sample was included in a study of T cells in Graves' hyperthyroidism and ophthalmopathy (dated by TCRdb to the late 2010s). As for the study more broadly: Peripheral blood samples were taken at initial diagnosis, before any treatment was given. To identify distinguishing TCR V-J signatures, a discovery cohort of some 99 patients was used, comprising fewer than 45 with Graves' ophthalmopathy and 57 with stable Graves' hyperthyroidism. Whether ophthalmopathy could be predicted prospectively was tested in an independent validation cohort made up of about 20 hyperthyroidism patients plus 17 patients who later progressed to ophthalmopathy. After blood sampling, hyperthyroidism patients were treated with methimazole at a starting dose of 30 mg daily, and ophthalmopathy patients were treated with high-dose intravenous methylprednisolone. For training and testing, the roughly 97 patients in the discovery cohort were randomly divided in a 7:3 ratio. The paper describes TCR Vbeta CDR3 sequencing of about 140 peripheral blood samples, made up of 43 ophthalmopathy patients, around 78 hyperthyroidism patients and roughly 17 progressor patients. The study also compared thyroid tissue and blood T-cell repertoires from over 5 Graves' hyperthyroidism patients. What the research found in general, with its limitations: Most expanded thyroid clonotypes (frequency above 0.001) were also found in blood, which suggests that blood repertoires may mirror thyroid immune responses. A 13 V-J signature model separated ophthalmopathy from stable hyperthyroidism, with roughly 88% sensitivity and 81% to 83% specificity in cross-validation and 80%/75% in testing. No statistical method was used to set the sample size in advance, and investigators knew the group allocation. During validation, the model predicted progression to ophthalmopathy a median of about 5.9 months ahead of onset, with roughly 65% sensitivity and about 72% specificity.

The TCR beta CDR3 regions were amplified from the RNA transcripts. A first-round RT-PCR of the TCR CDR3 used the HTBI primer set with the Qiagen OneStep RT-PCR kit. Libraries were constructed in a second round of multiplex PCR, after which size selection and purification were performed. The libraries were sequenced on an Illumina HiSeq2000 using paired-end 100 bp reads. On the study's bioinformatics: SOAPnuke was used to process the raw data, throwing out any read that contained adapters or uncalled bases, had a mean Phred below 15, or lacked an exact constant-primer or identifier match. High-quality paired reads were merged using COPE v1.2.5, and each unique nucleotide sequence was defined as a clonotype. Clonotypes were aligned to IMGT TRBV, TRBD and TRBJ reference segments using MiTCR v1.1. The analysis was restricted to V-J combinations with a frequency above 0.0001, which together covered 99% to 99.2% of the repertoires. A TCS score was defined as the ratio between F50 (clonal expansion) and ExV (chaos), using BLOSUM62-based TCRdist between CDR3 peptides within each V-J. Welch's t-statistics and random forest reduced around 520 V-J features to roughly 13, which were used in a naive Bayes classifier (R e1071). In-frame beta chains were kept once TCRdb had trimmed the public reads at Q25 with fastp and called clones with MiXCR. Each CDR3 protein appears once, grouped with its most common genes and DNA. The V and J calls and clone size are TCRdb's, not the authors'. A total of hundreds of thousands of distinct CDR3 sequences appear in this sample, roughly 15% of them only once. Of the sample, roughly 10% is held by the ten largest clones.

Stable Graves' hyperthyroidism was defined as the absence of progression to ophthalmopathy over 18 months of follow-up. The hyperthyroidism patients were between 18 and 65 years old and newly diagnosed, with a disease duration of less than 2 months. The study excluded patients with uncontrolled infections, other autoimmune diseases, pregnancy or lactation. Diagnoses relied on clinical symptoms, serum thyroxine and TRAb, thyroid ultrasound and orbital computed tomography. Ficoll-Paque density gradient centrifugation was used to isolate PBMCs from 8 to 10 ml of fresh peripheral blood. Total RNA was extracted with Trizol reagent, and quality was checked on an Agilent 2100 Bioanalyzer.

The TCR originated in a woman in her late teens or twenties with Graves' hyperthyroidism. Sequencing was performed on blood. The rearrangement joined TRBV7-9 to TRBJ2-3, and the D gene may be TRBD1, 5 bases matching. CDR3 loop: CASSFRTYSTDTQYF. The nucleotide sequence reads TGTGCCAGCAGCTTTAGGACATATAGCACAGATACGCAGTATTTT.